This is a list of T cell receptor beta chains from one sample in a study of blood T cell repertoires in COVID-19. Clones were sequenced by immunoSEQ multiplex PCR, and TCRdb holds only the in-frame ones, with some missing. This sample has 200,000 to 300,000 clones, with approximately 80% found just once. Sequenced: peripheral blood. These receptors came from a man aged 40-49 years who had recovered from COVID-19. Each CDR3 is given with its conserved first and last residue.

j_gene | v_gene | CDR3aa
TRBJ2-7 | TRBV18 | CASSPGLAGDNEQYF
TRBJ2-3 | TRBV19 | CATRGRAEYTDTQYF
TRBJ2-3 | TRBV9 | CASSVGAFRTDTQYF
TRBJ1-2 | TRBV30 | CAWSLTGAMLNYGYTF
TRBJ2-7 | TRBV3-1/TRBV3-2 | CASSHGGISYEQYF
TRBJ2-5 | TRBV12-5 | CASGLGQGETQYF
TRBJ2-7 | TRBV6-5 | CASRRDRVYEQYF
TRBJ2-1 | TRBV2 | CASSDGLAGANNEQFF
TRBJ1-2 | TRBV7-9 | CASSLWDRDYGYTF
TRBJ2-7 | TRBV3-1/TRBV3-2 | CASSGLAGTYEQYF
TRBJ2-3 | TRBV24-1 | CATSDGLADTQYF
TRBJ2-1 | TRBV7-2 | CASSLTTGPYNEQFF
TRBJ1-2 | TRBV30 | CAWGRQGNYGYTF
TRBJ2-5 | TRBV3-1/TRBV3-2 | CASSQDGDTGPPETQYF
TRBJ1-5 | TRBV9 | CASSSAGTRDGPQHF
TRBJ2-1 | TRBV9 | CASSVAGGANYNEQFF
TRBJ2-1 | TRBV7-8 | CASSLGGELNEQFF